The 22 T cell receptor beta chains listed next were all sequenced from one sample in a study of OX40 agonist ivuxolimab in advanced cancers. The protocol was immunoSEQ multiplex PCR, while the TCRdb copy is restricted to in-frame clones and leaves out a portion. Of just under 65,000 clones in the sample, 85% to 90% are singletons; the top ten hold 10% to 12%. The starting material was CD4+ or CD8+ T cells sorted from blood, obtained in a trial of the OX40 agonist ivuxolimab. The receptor source for this set is an adult with an advanced solid tumor such as melanoma, head and neck, liver or kidney cancer.

In this sample, this clone turned up once. The V gene is TRBV18, the J gene TRBJ2-3; D gene uncertain. CDR3 length: 15 amino acids. Germline CDR1 KGHSH, CDR2 LQKENI. Between the trimmed V and J ends, which lost 0 bases and 1 base, there was a span of 8 bases. This chain's CDR3 is CASSPPSARTDTQYF. CDR3 bases: TGTGCCAGCTCACCACCGAGCGCTCGCACAGATACGCAGTATTTT.

The chain recombines TRBV5-1 with TRBJ2-5; TRBD1 matches 8 bases. The DNA end lines up better with TRBJ2-7; the J call may be wrong. Germline-derived CDR1 and CDR2 are SGHRS and YFSETQ. The CDR3 has 14 amino acids. The CDR3 DNA reads TGCGCCAGCAGCATAGGGGACAGGACATACGAGCAGTACTTC. Encoded protein: CASSIGDRTYEQYF.

This sequence joins TRBV5-1 and TRBJ2-3; possibly TRBD2 for D (6 bases). The CDR3 consists of 13 residues. The V and J ends lost 6 bases and 2 bases respectively, with 10 bases between them. The germline gives CDR1 SGHRS, CDR2 YFSETQ. The CDR3 is CASTGGVTDTQYF. The DNA of the CDR3 is TGCGCCAGCACCGGGGGTGTCACAGATACGCAGTATTTT.

This clone was seen only a few times. The chain couples TRBV15 to TRBJ1-4; 8 bases align to TRBD1. Germline V gives CDR1 LNHNV, CDR2 YYDKDF (reference sequence). The CDR3 spans 16 residues. J gave up 6 bases and V 3 bases, and 9 bases lay outside the gene matches. CDR3 nucleotide sequence: TGTGCCACCAGCAGGGGACCACAGGGGGGGGATGAAAAACTGTTTTTT. Residues: CATSRGPQGGDEKLFF.

The chain links TRBV5-1 to TRBJ2-2; D may be TRBD1 (6 bases). This CDR3 is built from 16 residues. Trimming cost V 4 bases and J 6 bases, with 19 bases left between them. Germline CDR1 is SGHRS and CDR2 is YFSETQ. In DNA, the CDR3 is TGCGCCAGCAGCGGCCGGGACAAGGAATCCGCCGGGGAGCTGTTTTTT. This sequence encodes CASSGRDKESAGELFF.

The chain employs TRBV5-4 and TRBJ2-1; either TRBD1 or TRBD2 may supply D (5 bases each). The CDR3 is 15 amino acids. Germline lookup yields CDR1 SGHNT and CDR2 YYREEE (reference sequence). Trimming removed 3 bases at V and 9 bases at J, with 19 bases between. For the CDR3, the DNA is TGTGCCAGCAGCTCCGGGACCGATGGTTCCCGTGAGCAGTTCTTC. Its protein is CASSSGTDGSREQFF.

The rearrangement uses TRBV5-6 and TRBJ2-3; TRBD1 matches 8 bases. The CDR3 is made up of 14 amino acids. V shed 3 bases, J shed 6 bases, and the junction held 6 bases outside the gene matches. Germline V gene sequence: CDR1 SGHDT, CDR2 YYEEEE. CDR3 bases: TGTGCCAGCAGCTATGGACAGGGTGAGGATACGCAGTATTTT. It encodes CASSYGQGEDTQYF.

The chain combines TRBV10-3 with TRBJ2-1; the D call may be TRBD1 or TRBD2 (5 bases each). The CDR3 loop spans 14 amino acids. Trimming shortened V by 6 bases and J by 4 bases, and 13 bases separated the two germline ends. The germline gives CDR1 ENHRY, CDR2 SYGVKD. CDR3 DNA sequence: TGTGCCATCAGAGCCGGGACGGGGTACAATGAGCAGTTCTTC. This sequence encodes CAIRAGTGYNEQFF.

This chain uses TRBV2 with TRBJ1-6; D gene uncertain. The V end was cut by 7 bases, the J end by 4 bases, with 8 bases between. The CDR3 consists of 13 residues. The germline V gene has CDR1 SNHLY and CDR2 FYNNEI. DNA for the CDR3: TGTGCCAGCATCAACAGTTATAATTCACCCCTCCACTTT. This sequence encodes CASINSYNSPLHF.

This chain links TRBV10-2 with TRBJ2-5, with 7 nucleotides matching TRBD2. Per germline, CDR1 WSHSY and CDR2 SAAADI. There are 13 residues in the CDR3. With 5 bases clipped from V and 4 bases from J, the junction kept 4 bases outside the gene matches. DNA of the CDR3: TGCGCCAGCAGTCTGGGGGAGGGAGAGACCCAGTACTTC. Translating it yields CASSLGEGETQYF.

This chain joins TRBV19 and TRBJ2-5; 7 nucleotides match TRBD1. CDR1 and CDR2 from the germline V gene are LNHDA and SQIVND (reference sequence). V shed 4 bases, J shed 5 bases, and the junction held 10 bases outside the gene matches. The CDR3 totals 15 residues. This CDR3 is CASSTRDSTRETQYF. In DNA, the CDR3 is TGTGCCAGTAGTACCCGGGACAGCACTAGGGAGACCCAGTACTTC.

This clone is a singleton in its sample. This rearrangement joins TRBV5-5 to TRBJ2-3, with 11 bases lining up with TRBD1. The germline gives CDR1 SGHKS, CDR2 YYEKEE (reference sequence). The V gene end was trimmed by 1 base and the J gene end by 0 bases; junction bases not matched to a gene: 1. CDR3 length equals 16 residues. This CDR3 reads CASSLRTGGSTDTQYF. The CDR3 DNA reads as TGTGCCAGCAGCTTGAGGACAGGGGGCAGCACAGATACGCAGTATTTT.

The rearrangement uses TRBV7-2 and TRBJ2-1, with 13 bases that match TRBD2. This CDR3 is built from 17 residues. Germline values: CDR1 SGHTA, CDR2 FQGNSA. The ends lost 5 bases at V and 3 bases at J; junction bases unmatched: 7. The CDR3 DNA is TGTGCCAGCAGCCTCCTCGGGACTAGCGGGATCTACAATGAGCAGTTCTTC. As protein: CASSLLGTSGIYNEQFF.

The table lists this clone with a count of one. V is TRBV13 and J is TRBJ2-1; D not certain. The length of the CDR3 is 11 residues. CDR1 PRHDT and CDR2 FYEKMQ come from the germline V gene (reference sequence). Trimming removed 6 bases at V and 8 bases at J, with 8 bases between. The CDR3 bases are TGTGCCAGCAGAGACGACGATGAGCAGTTCTTC. Residues: CASRDDDEQFF. The full variable domain, completed using reference TRBV13 and TRBJ2-1, is AAGVIQSPRHLIKEKRETATLKCYPIPRHDTVYWYQQGPGQDPQFLISFYEKMQSDKGSIPDRFSAQQFSDYHSELNMSSLELGDSALYFCASRDDDEQFFGPGTRLTVL.

The genes are TRBV27 and TRBJ2-1; 11 bases align to TRBD2. Germline V gene lookup returns CDR1 MNHEY and CDR2 SMNVEV (reference sequence). The CDR3 totals 15 residues. V lost 5 bases, J lost 3 bases, and 3 bases stayed unmatched. In nucleotides, the CDR3 is TGTGCCAGCAGTCCCGGGACTAGCGGCTACAATGAGCAGTTCTTC. Residues: CASSPGTSGYNEQFF.

The chain is built from TRBV5-1 and TRBJ1-4, with 10 positions matching TRBD1. In germline, CDR1 is SGHRS, CDR2 YFSETQ. Trimming took 5 bases from V and 8 from J; bases not matched to a gene: 15. This CDR3 has 17 amino acids. The CDR3 region is CASSWGTGDRTLEKLFF. The CDR3, as DNA: TGCGCCAGCAGTTGGGGGACAGGGGACAGGACCCTCGAAAAACTGTTTTTT.

The chain employs TRBV6-1 and TRBJ2-7, with 7 bases matching TRBD2. The CDR3 runs 13 residues. Trimming cost V 10 bases and J 2 bases; bases outside gene matches: 8. Per germline, CDR1 MNHNS and CDR2 SASEGT. This CDR3 reads CATLGGLTYEQYF. In DNA, the CDR3 is TGTGCCACCCTGGGAGGGCTGACCTACGAGCAGTACTTC.

The chain joins TRBV9 to TRBJ2-5; TRBD1 is a possible D gene (6 bases). The CDR3 spans 14 residues. Germline CDR1 reads SGDLS; CDR2 reads YYNGEE. V was shortened by 4 bases and J by 1 base, with 11 bases between the two germline ends. For the CDR3, the DNA is TGTGCCAGCAGCCCCCGGGACATCCAAGAGACCCAGTACTTC. Amino acid sequence: CASSPRDIQETQYF.

The chain couples TRBV18 to TRBJ2-2; D may be TRBD2 (5 bases). Germline V gene sequence: CDR1 KGHSH, CDR2 LQKENI. The CDR3 has 16 amino acids. The V end was cut by 2 bases, the J end by 12 bases, with 22 bases between. The CDR3 region is CASSPGMQSPPGKLFF. CDR3 bases: TGTGCCAGCTCACCAGGCATGCAGAGCCCACCGGGGAAGCTGTTTTTT.

This clone was recorded once. The chain joins TRBV4-2 to TRBJ2-3, with D hard to call. The CDR3 has 15 residues. Germline lookup yields CDR1 LGHNA and CDR2 YNFKEQ. Trimming pared 0 bases from V and 0 bases from J, leaving 7 bases between. The CDR3 spells CASSQDTPSTDTQYF. The CDR3 DNA follows: TGTGCCAGCAGCCAAGATACACCTAGCACAGATACGCAGTATTTT.

The chain combines TRBV4-1 with TRBJ2-2; TRBD2 matches at 13 bases. The junction had 6 bases not matched to a gene; V was cut back by 5 bases and J by 3 bases. This CDR3 contains 17 residues. Germline V gives CDR1 MGHRA, CDR2 YSYEKL. The CDR3, as DNA: TGCGCCAGCAGCTTAACTAGCGGGAGGGAGGACACCGGGGAGCTGTTTTTT. Its translation is CASSLTSGREDTGELFF.

The CDR3 coding sequence is TGTGCCAGCTCACCACGCAGGGATACCTACGAGCAGTACTTC. The encoded protein is CASSPRRDTYEQYF. The chain links TRBV18 to TRBJ2-7; D might be TRBD1 (5 bases). The V gene lost 1 base and the J gene lost 2 bases, with 9 bases spanning the gap. Looked up from germline, CDR1 is KGHSH and CDR2 is LQKENI. This CDR3 comprises 14 residues. The whole variable domain, remainder taken from reference TRBV18 and TRBJ2-7, is NAGVMQNPRHLVRRRGQEARLRCSPMKGHSHVYWYRQLPEEGLKFMVYLQKENIIDESGMPKERFSAEFPKEGPSILRIQQVVRGDSAAYFCASSPRRDTYEQYFGPGTRLTVT.